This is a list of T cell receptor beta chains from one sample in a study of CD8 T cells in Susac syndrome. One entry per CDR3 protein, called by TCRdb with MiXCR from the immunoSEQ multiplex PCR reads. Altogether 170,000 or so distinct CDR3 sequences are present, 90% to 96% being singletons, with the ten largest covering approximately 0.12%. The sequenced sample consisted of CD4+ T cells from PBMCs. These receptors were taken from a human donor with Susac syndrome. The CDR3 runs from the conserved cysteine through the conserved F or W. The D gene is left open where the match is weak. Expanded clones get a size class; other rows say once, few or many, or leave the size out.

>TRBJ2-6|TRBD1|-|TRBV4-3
TGCGCCAGCAGCCCAAGGACAGGGGGTAACCACGTCCTGACTTTC
CASSPRTGGNHVLTF
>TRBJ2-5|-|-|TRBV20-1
TGCAGTGCTAGTAGCCAGCAAGAGACCCAGTACTTC
CSASSQQETQYF
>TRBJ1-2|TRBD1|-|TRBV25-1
TGTGCCAGCAGTGAAGCAAAGCCAGGGGGCGATGGCTACACCTTC
CASSEAKPGGDGYTF
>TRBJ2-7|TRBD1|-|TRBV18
TGTGCCAGCTCACCCGGACAGGGCAACTTCTACGAGCAGTACTTC
CASSPGQGNFYEQYF
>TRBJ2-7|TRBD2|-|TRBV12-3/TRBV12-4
TGTGCCAGCAGTTTAGGGACTAGCGGGAGCTACGAGCAGTACTTC
CASSLGTSGSYEQYF
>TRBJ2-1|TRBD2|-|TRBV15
TGTGCCACCAGCAGAGTGGGTGCGGGAGGCTCCTACAATGAGCAGTTCTTC
CATSRVGAGGSYNEQFF
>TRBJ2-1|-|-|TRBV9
TGTGCCAGCAGCGTAGGGGATAGGAGAGAGCAGTTCTTC
CASSVGDRREQFF
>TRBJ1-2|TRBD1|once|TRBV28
TGTGCCAGCAGCCCTGGACAGGAACGACATGGCTACACCTTC
CASSPGQERHGYTF
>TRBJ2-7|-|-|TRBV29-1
TGCAGCGTTGTTGTGGGAGGCTACGAGCAGTACTTC
CSVVVGGYEQYF
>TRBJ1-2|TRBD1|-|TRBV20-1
TGCAGTGCTCTCCTTCCGGGACAGGGGGCCGGCTACACCTTC
CSALLPGQGAGYTF
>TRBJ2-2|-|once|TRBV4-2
TGTGCCAGCAGCCAAGGAACAGGGCTGTCCGGGGAGCTGTTTTTT
CASSQGTGLSGELFF
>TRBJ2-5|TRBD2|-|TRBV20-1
TGCAGTGCGGGACTAGCGGGAGCGTTCGAGACCCAGTACTTC
CSAGLAGAFETQYF
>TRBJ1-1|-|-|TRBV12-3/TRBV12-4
TGTGCCAGCAGTTCCCGGACAGTCCCGGGCACTGAAGCTTTCTTT
CASSSRTVPGTEAFF
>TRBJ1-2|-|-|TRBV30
TGTGCCTGGGACGGATATGGCTACACCTTC
CAWDGYGYTF
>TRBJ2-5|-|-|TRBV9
TGTGCCAGCACCGGAGGGCCAATCGGGACCCAGTACTTC
CASTGGPIGTQYF
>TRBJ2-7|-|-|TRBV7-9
TGTGCCAGCAGCGGAGGGCCCGACAGGGCATACGAGCAGTACTTC
CASSGGPDRAYEQYF
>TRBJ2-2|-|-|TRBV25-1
TGTGCCAGCAGTGAACGCTTCTCGGGGGAGCTGTTTTTT
CASSERFSGELFF
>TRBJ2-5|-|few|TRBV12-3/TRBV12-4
TGTGCCAGCAGTTCCCTCCCTGGAGGAGAGACCCAGTACTTC
CASSSLPGGETQYF
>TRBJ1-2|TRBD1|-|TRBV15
TGTGCCACCAGCCCTCATGGAGGACAGGGAGCCGGCTACACCTTC
CATSPHGGQGAGYTF
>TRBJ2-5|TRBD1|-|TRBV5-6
TGTGCCAGCACATTCGGGACAGGGAAGACCCAGTACTTC
CASTFGTGKTQYF
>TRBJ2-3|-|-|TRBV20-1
TGCAGTGCACAGGTAGATACGCAGTATTTT
CSAQVDTQYF
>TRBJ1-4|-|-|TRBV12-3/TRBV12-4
TGTGCCAGCAGTTTAGCGGACCCTAGTAATGAAAAACTGTTTTTT
CASSLADPSNEKLFF
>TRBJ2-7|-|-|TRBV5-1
TGCGCCAGCAGCTTGGATCCGGGACTTACGCAGCAGTACTTC
CASSLDPGLTQQYF
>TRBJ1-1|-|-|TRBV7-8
TGTGCCAGCAGTCAAGAAGGGCAGGAACGGTTCATCACTGAAGCTTTCTTT
CASSQEGQERFITEAFF
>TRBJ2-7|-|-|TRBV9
TGTGCCAGCAGCGTAGGAGGGCGAGGGCTCGAGCAGTACTTC
CASSVGGRGLEQYF
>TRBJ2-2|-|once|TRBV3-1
TGTGCCAGCAGCCATACAGGGAGCGGGGAGCTGTTTTTT
CASSHTGSGELFF